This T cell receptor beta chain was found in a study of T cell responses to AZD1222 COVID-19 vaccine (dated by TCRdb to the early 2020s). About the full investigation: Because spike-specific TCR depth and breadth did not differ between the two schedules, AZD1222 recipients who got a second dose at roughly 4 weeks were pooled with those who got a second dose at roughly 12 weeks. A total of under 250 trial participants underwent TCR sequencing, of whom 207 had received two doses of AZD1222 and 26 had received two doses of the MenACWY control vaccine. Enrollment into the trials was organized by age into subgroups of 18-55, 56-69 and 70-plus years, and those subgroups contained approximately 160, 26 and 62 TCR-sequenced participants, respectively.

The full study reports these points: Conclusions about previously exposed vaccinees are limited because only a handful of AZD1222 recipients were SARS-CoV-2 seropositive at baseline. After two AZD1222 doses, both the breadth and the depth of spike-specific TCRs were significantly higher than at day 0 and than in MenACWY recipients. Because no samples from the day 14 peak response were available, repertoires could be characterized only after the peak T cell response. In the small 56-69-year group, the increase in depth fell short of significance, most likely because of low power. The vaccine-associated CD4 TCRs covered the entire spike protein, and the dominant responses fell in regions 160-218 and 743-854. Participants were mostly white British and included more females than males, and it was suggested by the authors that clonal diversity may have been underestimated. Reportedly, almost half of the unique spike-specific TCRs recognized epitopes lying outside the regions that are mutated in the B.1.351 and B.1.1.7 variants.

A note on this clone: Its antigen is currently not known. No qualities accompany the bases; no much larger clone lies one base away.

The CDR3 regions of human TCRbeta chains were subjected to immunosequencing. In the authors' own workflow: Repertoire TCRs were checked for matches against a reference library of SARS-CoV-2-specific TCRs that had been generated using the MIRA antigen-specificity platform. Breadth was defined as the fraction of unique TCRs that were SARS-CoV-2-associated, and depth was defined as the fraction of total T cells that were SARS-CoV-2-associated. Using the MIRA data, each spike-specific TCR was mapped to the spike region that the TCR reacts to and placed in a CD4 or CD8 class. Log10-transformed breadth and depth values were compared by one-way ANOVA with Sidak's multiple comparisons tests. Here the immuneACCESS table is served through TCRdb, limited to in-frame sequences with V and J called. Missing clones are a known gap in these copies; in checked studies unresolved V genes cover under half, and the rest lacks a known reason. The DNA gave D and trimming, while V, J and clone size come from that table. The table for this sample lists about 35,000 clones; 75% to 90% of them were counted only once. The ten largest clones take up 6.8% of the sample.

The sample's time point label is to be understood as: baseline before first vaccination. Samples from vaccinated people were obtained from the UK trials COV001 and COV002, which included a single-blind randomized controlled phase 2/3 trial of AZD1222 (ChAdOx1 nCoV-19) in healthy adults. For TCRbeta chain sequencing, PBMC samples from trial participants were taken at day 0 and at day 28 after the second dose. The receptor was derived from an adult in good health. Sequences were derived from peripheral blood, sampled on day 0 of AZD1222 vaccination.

The bases are TGTGCCTGGAGCGGAGGGGGGGATCAGCCCCAGCATTTT. It encodes CAWSGGGDQPQHF. Recombination joined TRBV30 with TRBJ1-5; the D segment could be TRBD1, given 6 matching bases. There are 13 amino acids in the CDR3, from cysteine to phenylalanine inclusive. Just CDR3 DNA is preserved here, 39 bases in frame from base 1. Per the germline V gene (reference sequence), GTSNPN is the CDR1 and SVGIG is the CDR2. Cut back by 3 bases and 5 bases, the V and J ends lie 11 bases apart.